Presented here are 27 T cell receptor beta chains from one specimen sequenced in a study of blood T cell repertoires in COVID-19. Repertoires were generated with immunoSEQ multiplex PCR, while TCRdb's copy carries only in-frame clones and drops some. The sample lists 180,000 or so clones; more than 80% were seen once. Specimen: peripheral blood. These receptors were obtained from a woman aged 40 to 49 with COVID-19, enrolled during active disease.

About this clone: This specimen includes other DNA sequences encoding the same CDR3. The chain couples TRBV4-2 to TRBJ2-5, with 7 bases that match TRBD2. Germline assignment: CDR1 LGHNA and CDR2 YNFKEQ. V was clipped by 0 bases and J by 4 bases; unmatched bases: 2. The length of the CDR3 is 14 residues. The chain's CDR3 is CASSQEASGETQYF. DNA of the CDR3: TGTGCCAGCAGCCAAGAGGCTAGCGGAGAGACCCAGTACTTC.

The chain employs TRBV15 and TRBJ2-5; 10 bases match TRBD2. This CDR3 spans 17 amino acids. V shed 1 base, J shed 2 bases, and the junction held 7 bases outside the gene matches. The germline V gene has CDR1 LNHNV and CDR2 YYDKDF (reference sequence). Here the CDR3 DNA reads TGTGCCACCAGCAGAGGCGTAGCGGGAGGAGGGCAAGAGACCCAGTACTTC. Amino acid sequence: CATSRGVAGGGQETQYF.

CDR3 in DNA: TGTGCCAGCAGTTCGTCGGGAGCCCCAAACAATGAGCAGTTCTTC. Protein product: CASSSSGAPNNEQFF. The chain joins TRBV6-5 to TRBJ2-1, with a possible D match to TRBD2 (6 bases). The V end lost 4 bases, the J end lost 5 bases, and 15 bases lay between the germline ends. Germline V CDR1 and CDR2: MNHEY, SVGAGI. CDR3 length equals 15 residues.

The rearrangement links TRBV7-8 to TRBJ2-1; the match to TRBD2 covers 7 bases. Unmatched junction bases numbered 9, after V lost 8 bases and J lost 5 bases. Germline V CDR1 and CDR2: SGHVS, FQNEAQ. This CDR3 is built from 14 residues. The CDR3 sequence is CASLFGTTHNEQFF. CDR3 bases: TGTGCCAGCCTATTCGGGACTACCCACAATGAGCAGTTCTTC.

This chain links TRBV5-6 with TRBJ1-5; maybe TRBD1 (5 bases). Per germline, CDR1 SGHDT and CDR2 YYEEEE. The CDR3 loop spans 15 amino acids. Trimming removed 2 bases from V and 6 bases from J, with 15 bases in between. CDR3 sequence reads: CASSFSQAGGQPQHF. The CDR3 DNA follows: TGTGCCAGCAGCTTTTCACAGGCCGGGGGTCAGCCCCAGCATTTT.

The chain has TRBV9 and TRBJ2-1, with D tentatively TRBD2 (6 bases). V was shortened by 4 bases and J by 4 bases, with 15 bases between the two germline ends. The CDR3 runs to 15 residues. Germline CDR1 reads SGDLS; CDR2 reads YYNGEE. The CDR3 bases are TGTGCCAGCAGCCCCATGCTAGCGCTTTACAATGAGCAGTTCTTC. Translated, it gives CASSPMLALYNEQFF.

This clone has more than one count but fewer than ten. V and J are TRBV20-1 and TRBJ1-1, with 9 bases aligning to TRBD1. Unmatched junction bases numbered 11, after V lost 3 bases and J lost 3 bases. There are 16 residues in the CDR3. The germline V gene encodes CDR1 DFQATT and CDR2 SNEGSKA (reference sequence). CDR3 loop: CSASERGQGWDTEAFF. The DNA for the CDR3 is TGCAGTGCTAGTGAGCGGGGACAGGGCTGGGACACTGAAGCTTTCTTT.

The chain couples TRBV12-3 or TRBV12-4 to TRBJ2-5, with TRBD1 matching over 8 bases. The CDR3 has 13 residues. V dropped 6 bases and J dropped 5; count of bases not matched to a gene: 5. CDR3 protein: CASSRRQGETQYF. The CDR3 bases are TGTGCCAGCAGCCGACGACAGGGGGAGACCCAGTACTTC.

This clone occurred a few times. This chain links TRBV3-1 (or the pseudogene TRBV3-2) with TRBJ2-7, with D tentatively TRBD1 (5 bases). The CDR3 runs 13 residues. Germline-derived CDR1 and CDR2 are LGHDT and YNNKEL (reference sequence). Trimming stripped 5 bases from V and 3 bases from J, with 11 bases between. DNA for the CDR3: TGTGCCAGCAGCATGGGGCTTTACTACGAGCAGTACTTC. Its translation is CASSMGLYYEQYF.

A word on this clone: The sample contains more than one DNA sequence encoding this CDR3. The chain links TRBV11-2 to TRBJ1-1, with no clear D. Trimming took 5 bases from V and 1 from J, leaving 8 bases between them. This CDR3 is 13 amino acids long. CDR1 is SGHAT, CDR2 FQNNGV, per germline. CDR3 coding DNA: TGTGCCAGCAGCAGCACAGAGAACACTGAAGCTTTCTTT. Amino acids: CASSSTENTEAFF.

The sample holds one count of this clone. This chain links TRBV7-8 with TRBJ2-7; 9 nucleotides align to TRBD2. Losses at the gene ends were 1 base for V and 3 bases for J; bases not matched to a gene: 7. Per the germline V gene, CDR1 is SGHVS and CDR2 is FQNEAQ. The CDR3 contains 16 residues. CDR3: CASSLGTGTSFYEQYF. The CDR3 coding sequence is TGTGCCAGCAGCTTAGGGACCGGGACTAGCTTCTACGAGCAGTACTTC.

V gene TRBV11-3 combines with J gene TRBJ2-7, with 8 bases that match TRBD2. Germline trimming cut 1 base from V and 5 bases from J; bases unmatched to any gene: 7. This CDR3 spans 15 amino acids. In germline, CDR1 is SGHNT, CDR2 YENEEA. Written as DNA, the CDR3 is TGTGCCAGCAGCTTAGGGAATAGCGGGACGGACGAGCAGTACTTC. The encoded protein is CASSLGNSGTDEQYF.

In its sample, this clone was seen once. The CDR3 DNA follows: TGCGCCAGCAGCTTGGCATTCACAGGGGGCGAAACTGAAGCTTTCTTT. Translation gives CASSLAFTGGETEAFF. V usage is TRBV5-1 and J usage is TRBJ1-1, with 9 bases matching TRBD1. The germline gives CDR1 SGHRS, CDR2 YFSETQ. The CDR3 is 16 amino acids. Trimming removed 0 bases from V and 5 bases from J; junction bases left unmatched: 8.

V usage is TRBV7-8 and J usage is TRBJ2-2, with D possibly TRBD2 on 6 matching bases. Germline lookup yields CDR1 SGHVS and CDR2 FQNEAQ. The ends were cut back, 1 base at V and 5 bases at J, with 11 bases in the middle. The length of the CDR3 is 15 residues. CDR3 nucleotides: TGTGCCAGCAGCTTAGGCAGGGCGGGAACCGGGGAGCTGTTTTTT. Translating gives CASSLGRAGTGELFF.

This chain uses TRBV3-1 (or the pseudogene TRBV3-2) with TRBJ1-2; a possible D gene is TRBD1 (6 bases). V lost 0 bases to trimming and J lost 4 bases, with 9 bases between them. CDR3 size: 14 residues. Germline CDR1 reads LGHDT; CDR2 reads YNNKEL (reference sequence). The CDR3 region has the DNA TGTGCCAGCAGCCAAGACCGGGGGGCCTATGGCTACACCTTC. Protein: CASSQDRGAYGYTF.

In its sample, this clone was seen once. V usage is TRBV19 and J usage is TRBJ1-4; D is undetermined. The length of the CDR3 is 11 residues. Trimming removed 5 bases at V and 8 bases at J, with 6 bases between. CDR1 is LNHDA, CDR2 SQIVND, per germline (reference sequence). The CDR3 spells CASSSREKLFF. The CDR3 DNA is TGTGCCAGTAGTTCTAGGGAAAAACTGTTTTTT.

The V and J genes are TRBV19 and TRBJ1-5; D unclear. The V gene lost 8 bases and the J gene lost 0 bases, with 8 bases spanning the gap. Germline assignment: CDR1 LNHDA and CDR2 SQIVND (reference sequence). This CDR3 has 13 amino acids. The CDR3: CASAKYSNQPQHF. The CDR3 DNA reads as TGTGCCAGTGCTAAGTATAGCAATCAGCCCCAGCATTTT.

This chain uses TRBV9 with TRBJ2-2; a possible D gene is TRBD1 (5 bases). The CDR3 spans 15 residues. V lost 1 base to trimming and J lost 7 bases, with 14 bases between them. Germline loops: CDR1 SGDLS, CDR2 YYNGEE. In nucleotides, the CDR3 is TGTGCCAGCAGCGTACAGGGCTCTGTGAGCGGGGAGCTGTTTTTT. Translating gives CASSVQGSVSGELFF.

On this clone itself: This specimen includes other DNA sequences encoding the same CDR3. The rearrangement uses TRBV9 and TRBJ2-7; 12 bases fit TRBD2. Germline lookup yields CDR1 SGDLS and CDR2 YYNGEE. The CDR3 has 15 residues. Trimming cost V 4 bases and J 2 bases; bases outside gene matches: 4. The CDR3 DNA reads TGTGCCAGCAGCCCTAGGACTAGCGGGGCCTACGAGCAGTACTTC. It encodes CASSPRTSGAYEQYF.

The chain links TRBV14 to TRBJ2-1; 7 bases are a match to TRBD2. There are 17 residues in the CDR3. Trimming took 8 bases from V and 2 from J; bases not matched to a gene: 15. Germline CDR1 is SGHDN and CDR2 is FVKESK. The CDR3 here is CASSRGRGSGTYNEQFF. CDR3 DNA: TGTGCCAGCTCCCGCGGGAGAGGTTCTGGCACCTACAATGAGCAGTTCTTC.

The chain recombines TRBV7-3 with TRBJ2-2; perhaps TRBD2 as D (6 bases). The length of the CDR3 is 16 residues. Trimming stripped 6 bases from V and 3 bases from J, with 17 bases between. CDR1 is SGHTA, CDR2 FQGTGA, per germline. Here the CDR3 DNA reads TGTGCCAGCAGTCCCCAGGCAGCGGGTTACACCGGGGAGCTGTTTTTT. This sequence encodes CASSPQAAGYTGELFF.

This clone was seen a few times. The gene calls are TRBV7-9 and TRBJ1-2; 11 bases line up with TRBD1. Losses at the gene ends were 5 bases for V and 4 bases for J; bases not matched to a gene: 12. Germline V gene sequence: CDR1 SEHNR, CDR2 FQNEAQ (reference sequence). This CDR3 comprises 17 residues. Written as DNA, the CDR3 is TGTGCCAGCAGCCCCTTACGAAGGGACAGGGGGTTCTATGGCTACACCTTC. This encodes CASSPLRRDRGFYGYTF. The entire variable domain, with the rest obtained from reference TRBV7-9 and TRBJ1-2, is as follows: DTGVSQNPRHKITKRGQNVTFRCDPISEHNRLYWYRQTLGQGPEFLTYFQNEAQLEKSRLLSDRFSAERPKGSFSTLEIQRTEQGDSAMYLCASSPLRRDRGFYGYTFGSGTRLTVV.

The chain links TRBV30 to TRBJ1-6; 7 positions match TRBD1. The V gene's germline CDR1 is GTSNPN and CDR2 SVGIG (reference sequence). The CDR3 contains 15 residues. V lost 2 bases to trimming and J lost 9 bases; unmatched junction nucleotides: 10. CDR3 region: CAWSKSRDSVSPLHF. The CDR3 DNA follows: TGTGCCTGGAGTAAAAGTCGGGACAGTGTTTCACCCCTCCACTTT.

The chain carries TRBV19 and TRBJ2-7; a possible D gene is TRBD1 (7 bases). V was cut by 7 bases and J by 5 bases, with 9 bases left in between. CDR1 LNHDA and CDR2 SQIVND come from the germline V gene (reference sequence). The length of the CDR3 is 11 residues. The CDR3 reads CASTGGNEQYF. The CDR3 nucleotides read TGTGCCAGTACAGGGGGGAACGAGCAGTACTTC.

This clone was recorded only once. Distinct nucleotide sequences in the sample also encode this CDR3. The gene calls are TRBV18 and TRBJ1-1, with 10 bases fitting TRBD1. Germline CDR1 reads KGHSH; CDR2 reads LQKENI. V lost 3 bases and J lost 4; bases outside the gene matches: 2. CDR3 length: 14 residues. CDR3 region: CASSPGQGRTEAFF. The CDR3 nucleotides are TGTGCCAGCTCACCGGGACAGGGGCGCACTGAAGCTTTCTTT.

The sample holds one count of this clone. This may come from a read error, since a much larger clone is one base off. The chain links TRBV27 to TRBJ2-7, with unresolved D. The V gene's germline CDR1 is MNHEY and CDR2 SMNVEV (reference sequence). The CDR3 is 13 amino acids. V lost 3 bases, J lost 0 bases, and 6 bases lay in between. The CDR3 DNA reads as TGTGCCAGCAGTTTGGCTAGCTCCTACGAGCAGTACTTC. It codes for CASSLASSYEQYF.

This chain connects TRBV19 to TRBJ2-7, with 8 bases lining up with TRBD1. In germline, CDR1 is LNHDA, CDR2 SQIVND (reference sequence). CDR3 size: 17 residues. Trimming took 3 bases from V and 2 from J; bases not matched to a gene: 12. CDR3 in amino acids: CASSIPRRQGKTYEQYF. The CDR3 DNA sequence: TGTGCCAGTAGTATCCCCCGGCGACAGGGGAAAACCTACGAGCAGTACTTC.